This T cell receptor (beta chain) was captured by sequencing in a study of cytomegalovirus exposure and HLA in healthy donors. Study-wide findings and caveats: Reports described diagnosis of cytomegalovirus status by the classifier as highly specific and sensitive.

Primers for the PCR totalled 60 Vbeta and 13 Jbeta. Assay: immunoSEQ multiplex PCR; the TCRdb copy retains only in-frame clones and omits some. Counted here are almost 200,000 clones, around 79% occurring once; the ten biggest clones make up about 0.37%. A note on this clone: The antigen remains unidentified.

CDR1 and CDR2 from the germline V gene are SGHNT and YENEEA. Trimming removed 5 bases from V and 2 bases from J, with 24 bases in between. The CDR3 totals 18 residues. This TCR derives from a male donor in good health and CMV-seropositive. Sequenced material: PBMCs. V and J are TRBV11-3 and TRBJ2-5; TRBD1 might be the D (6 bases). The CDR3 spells CASSERLQLGTTQETQYF. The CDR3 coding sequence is TGTGCCAGCAGCGAGAGGCTGCAACTAGGGACAACACAAGAGACCCAGTACTTC.